Listed below are T cell receptor beta chains from one sample, sequenced in a study of T cells expressing NK-cell markers. TCRdb reprocessed the 5' RACE reads and reports one entry per CDR3 protein, with no DNA. Its table lists roughly 150,000 distinct CDR3 sequences. The specimen sequenced was blood T cells: a sorted CD56 or NKG2C T cell subset, CD4+ or CD8+ T cells, or bulk PBMC T cells (not recorded which). These receptor sequences come from a man aged 18-75 years in good health. Both conserved end residues are part of each CDR3.

>TRBV7-2|TRBJ2-2
CASSVGRSRELFF
>TRBV2|TRBJ2-7
CASSGTGGGRGYEQYF
>TRBV25-1|TRBJ1-1
CASSQGGFTEAFF
>TRBV7-7|TRBJ2-1
CASSYKTGFDEQFF
>TRBV5-1|TRBJ1-2
CASSIGTAVGYTF
>TRBV12-3/TRBV12-4|TRBJ1-4
CASSFPGQGAEKLFF
>TRBV7-6|TRBJ2-3
CASSSTRRTDTQYF
>TRBV12-3/TRBV12-4|TRBJ2-5
CAIRGVGQETQYF
>TRBV14|TRBJ2-3
CASSQGEARLEQDTQYF
>TRBV27|TRBJ1-6
CASSPLGGSEIPLSPLHF